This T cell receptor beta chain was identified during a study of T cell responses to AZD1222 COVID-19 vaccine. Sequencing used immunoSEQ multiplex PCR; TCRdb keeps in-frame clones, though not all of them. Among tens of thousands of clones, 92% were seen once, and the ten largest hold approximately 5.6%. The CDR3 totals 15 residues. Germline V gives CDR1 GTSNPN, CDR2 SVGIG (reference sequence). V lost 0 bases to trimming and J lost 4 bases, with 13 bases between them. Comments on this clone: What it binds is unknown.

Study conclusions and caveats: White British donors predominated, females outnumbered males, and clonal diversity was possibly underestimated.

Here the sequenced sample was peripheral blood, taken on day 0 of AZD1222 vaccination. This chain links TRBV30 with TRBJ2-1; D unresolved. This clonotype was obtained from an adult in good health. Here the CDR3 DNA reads TGTGCCTGGAGTGTAAGCGCGATCAATTACAATGAGCAGTTCTTC. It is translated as CAWSVSAINYNEQFF.